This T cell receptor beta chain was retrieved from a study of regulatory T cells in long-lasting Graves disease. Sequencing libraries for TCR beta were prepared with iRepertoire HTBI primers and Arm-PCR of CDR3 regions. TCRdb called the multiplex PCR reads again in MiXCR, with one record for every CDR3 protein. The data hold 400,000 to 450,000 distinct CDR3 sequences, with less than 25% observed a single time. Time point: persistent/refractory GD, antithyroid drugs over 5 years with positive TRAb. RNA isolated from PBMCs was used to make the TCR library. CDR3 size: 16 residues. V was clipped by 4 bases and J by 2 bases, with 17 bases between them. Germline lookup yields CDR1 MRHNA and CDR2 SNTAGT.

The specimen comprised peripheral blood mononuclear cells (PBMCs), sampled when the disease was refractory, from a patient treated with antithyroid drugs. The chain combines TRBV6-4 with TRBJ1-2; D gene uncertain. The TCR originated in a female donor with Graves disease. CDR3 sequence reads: CASSVGFGAGNYGYTF. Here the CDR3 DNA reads TGTGCCAGCAGTGTGGGTTTCGGAGCAGGAAACTATGGCTACACCTTC.